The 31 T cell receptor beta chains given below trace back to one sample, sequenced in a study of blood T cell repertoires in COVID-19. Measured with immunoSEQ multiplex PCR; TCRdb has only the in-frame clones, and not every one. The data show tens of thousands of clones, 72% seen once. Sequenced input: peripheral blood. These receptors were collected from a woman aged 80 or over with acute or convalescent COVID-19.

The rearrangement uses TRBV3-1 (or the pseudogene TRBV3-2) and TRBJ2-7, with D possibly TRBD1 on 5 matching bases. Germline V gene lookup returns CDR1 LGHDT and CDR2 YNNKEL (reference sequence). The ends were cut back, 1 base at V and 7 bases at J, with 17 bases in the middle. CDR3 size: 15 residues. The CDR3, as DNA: TGTGCCAGCAGCCAAGGGTACAGGCACTCTGGGGAGCAGTACTTC. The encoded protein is CASSQGYRHSGEQYF.

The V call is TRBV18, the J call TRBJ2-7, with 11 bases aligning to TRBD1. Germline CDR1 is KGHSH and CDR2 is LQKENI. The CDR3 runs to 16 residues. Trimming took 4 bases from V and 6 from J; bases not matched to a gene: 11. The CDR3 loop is CASSLIYPGQGGEQYF. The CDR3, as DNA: TGTGCCAGCTCACTGATCTACCCGGGACAGGGGGGCGAGCAGTACTTC.

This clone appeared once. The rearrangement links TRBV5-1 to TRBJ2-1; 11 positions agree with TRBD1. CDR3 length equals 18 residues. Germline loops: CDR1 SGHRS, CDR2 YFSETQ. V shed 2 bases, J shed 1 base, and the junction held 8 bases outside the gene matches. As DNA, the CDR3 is TGCGCCAGCAGCTTCGGGACAGGGGGTAGTGTGTCCTACAATGAGCAGTTCTTC. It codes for CASSFGTGGSVSYNEQFF.

DNA of the CDR3: TGTGCCAGCAGCGTGAGGGGGACAGACGTTACCTACGAGCAGTACTTC. Translating it yields CASSVRGTDVTYEQYF. The chain couples TRBV2 to TRBJ2-7; 7 bases agree with TRBD1. V shed 6 bases, J shed 2 bases, and the junction held 13 bases outside the gene matches. CDR1 is SNHLY, CDR2 FYNNEI, per germline. The CDR3 spans 16 residues.

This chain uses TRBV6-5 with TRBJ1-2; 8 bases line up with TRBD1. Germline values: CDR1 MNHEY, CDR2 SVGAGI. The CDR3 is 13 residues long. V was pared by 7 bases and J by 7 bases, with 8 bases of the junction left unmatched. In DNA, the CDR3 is TGTGCCAGCACCTCAGGGGGCGAGGTTGGCTACACCTTC. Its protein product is CASTSGGEVGYTF.

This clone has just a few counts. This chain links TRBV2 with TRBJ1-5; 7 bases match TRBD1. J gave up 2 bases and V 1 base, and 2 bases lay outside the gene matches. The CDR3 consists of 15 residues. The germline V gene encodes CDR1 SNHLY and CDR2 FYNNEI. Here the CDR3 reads CASSEGRGGNQPQHF. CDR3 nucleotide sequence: TGTGCCAGCAGTGAAGGCAGGGGGGGCAATCAGCCCCAGCATTTT.

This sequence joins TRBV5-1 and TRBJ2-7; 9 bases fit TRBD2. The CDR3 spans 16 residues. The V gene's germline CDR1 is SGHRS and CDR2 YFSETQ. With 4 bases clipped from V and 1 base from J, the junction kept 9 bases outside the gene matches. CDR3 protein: CASSAKTSGLSYEQYF. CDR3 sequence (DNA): TGCGCCAGCAGCGCGAAGACTAGCGGTTTATCCTACGAGCAGTACTTC.

CDR3 nucleotide sequence: TGTGCCAGCAGTGACCTGGGACTCTCCCAAGAGACCCAGTACTTC. It codes for CASSDLGLSQETQYF. This sequence joins TRBV6-1 and TRBJ2-5; D possibly corresponds to TRBD2 (6 bases). V dropped 3 bases and J dropped 1 base, with 12 bases sitting between them. Per germline, CDR1 MNHNS and CDR2 SASEGT. CDR3 length: 15 amino acids.

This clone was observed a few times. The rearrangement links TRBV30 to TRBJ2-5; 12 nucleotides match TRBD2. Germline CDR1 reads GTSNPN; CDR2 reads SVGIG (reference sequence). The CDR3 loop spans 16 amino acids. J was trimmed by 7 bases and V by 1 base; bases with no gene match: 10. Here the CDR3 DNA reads TGTGCCTGGAGTGCCCTGCCTAGCGGGAGGGCCGGGACCCAGTACTTC. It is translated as CAWSALPSGRAGTQYF.

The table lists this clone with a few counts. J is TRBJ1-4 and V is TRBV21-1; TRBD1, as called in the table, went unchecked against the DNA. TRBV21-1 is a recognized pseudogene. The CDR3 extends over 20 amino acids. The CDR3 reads CASSKESLSNTGPANEKLFF. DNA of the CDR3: TGTGCCAGCAGCAAAGAAAGCCTCTCCAATACAGGGCCGGCTAATGAAAAACTGTTTTTT.

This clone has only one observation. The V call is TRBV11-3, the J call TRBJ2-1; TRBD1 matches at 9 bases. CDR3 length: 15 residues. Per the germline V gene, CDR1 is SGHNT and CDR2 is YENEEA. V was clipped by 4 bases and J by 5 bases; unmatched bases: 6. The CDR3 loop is CASSSGQGIDNEQFF. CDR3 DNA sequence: TGTGCCAGCAGCTCGGGACAGGGAATCGACAATGAGCAGTTCTTC.

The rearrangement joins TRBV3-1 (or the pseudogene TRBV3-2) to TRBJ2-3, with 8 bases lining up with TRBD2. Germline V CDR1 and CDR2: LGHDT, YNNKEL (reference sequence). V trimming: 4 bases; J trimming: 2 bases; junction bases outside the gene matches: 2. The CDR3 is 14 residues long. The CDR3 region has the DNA TGTGCCAGCAGCCGGGGACTAGACACAGATACGCAGTATTTT. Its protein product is CASSRGLDTDTQYF.

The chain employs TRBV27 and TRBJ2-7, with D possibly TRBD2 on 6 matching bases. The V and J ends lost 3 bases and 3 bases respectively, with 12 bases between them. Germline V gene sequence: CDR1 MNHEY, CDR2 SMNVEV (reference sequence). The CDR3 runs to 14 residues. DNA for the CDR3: TGTGCCAGCAGTTTTGGAGGGCCCGGCTACGAGCAGTACTTC. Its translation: CASSFGGPGYEQYF.

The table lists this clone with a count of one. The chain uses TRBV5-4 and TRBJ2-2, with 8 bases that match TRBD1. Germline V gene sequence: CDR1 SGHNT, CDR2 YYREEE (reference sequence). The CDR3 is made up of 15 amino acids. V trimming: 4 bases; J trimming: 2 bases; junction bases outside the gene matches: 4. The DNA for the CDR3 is TGTGCCAGCAGCCCAGGACAGGGCAACACCGGGGAGCTGTTTTTT. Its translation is CASSPGQGNTGELFF.

The DNA of the CDR3 is TGTGCCAGCAGGGCCGGGACTAGCGGATACAATGAGCAGTTCTTC. Residues: CASRAGTSGYNEQFF. V gene TRBV2 combines with J gene TRBJ2-1; 11 positions match TRBD2. There are 15 residues in the CDR3. V lost 6 bases, J lost 4 bases, and 5 bases stayed unmatched. Germline loops: CDR1 SNHLY, CDR2 FYNNEI.

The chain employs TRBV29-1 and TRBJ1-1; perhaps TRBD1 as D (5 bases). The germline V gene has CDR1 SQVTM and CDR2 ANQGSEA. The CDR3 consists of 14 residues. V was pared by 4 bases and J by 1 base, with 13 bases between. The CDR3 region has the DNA TGCAGCGTTGTGGGTCGGAGGGGGAACACTGAAGCTTTCTTT. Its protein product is CSVVGRRGNTEAFF.

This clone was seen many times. The DNA for the CDR3 is TGCGCCAGCAGCCAGGAATCGGGACAGAATCAGCCCCAGCATTTT. This gives the protein CASSQESGQNQPQHF. V usage is TRBV4-3 and J usage is TRBJ1-5; 7 bases line up with TRBD1. V shed 3 bases and J 4 bases; nucleotides not matched to a gene: 6. CDR1 and CDR2 (germline): LGHNA, YSLEER. The CDR3 runs to 15 residues.

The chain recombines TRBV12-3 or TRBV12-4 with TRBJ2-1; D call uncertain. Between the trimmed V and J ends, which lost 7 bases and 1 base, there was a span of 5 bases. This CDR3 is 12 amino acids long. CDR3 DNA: TGTGCCAGCAAACGGTCCTACAATGAGCAGTTCTTC. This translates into CASKRSYNEQFF.

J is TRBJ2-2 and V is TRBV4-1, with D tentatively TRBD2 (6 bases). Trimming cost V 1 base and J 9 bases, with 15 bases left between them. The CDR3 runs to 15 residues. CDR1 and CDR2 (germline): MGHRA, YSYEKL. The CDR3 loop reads CASSQGVGSSRELFF. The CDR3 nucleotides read TGCGCCAGCAGCCAAGGAGTCGGGAGTTCCAGGGAGCTGTTTTTT.

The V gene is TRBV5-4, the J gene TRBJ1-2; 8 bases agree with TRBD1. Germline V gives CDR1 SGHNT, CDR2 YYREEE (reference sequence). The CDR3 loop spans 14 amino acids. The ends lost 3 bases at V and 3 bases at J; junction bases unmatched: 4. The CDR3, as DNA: TGTGCCAGCAGCTATCGGACAGGGTACTATGGCTACACCTTC. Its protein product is CASSYRTGYYGYTF.

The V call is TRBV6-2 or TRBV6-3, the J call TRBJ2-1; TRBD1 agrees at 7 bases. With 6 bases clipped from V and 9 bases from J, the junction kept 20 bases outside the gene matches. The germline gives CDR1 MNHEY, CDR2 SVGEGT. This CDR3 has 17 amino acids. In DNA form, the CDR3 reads TGTGCCAGCAGCCCCAGGCTGTTCGACAGGGCGACAGTTGAGCAGTTCTTC. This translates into CASSPRLFDRATVEQFF.

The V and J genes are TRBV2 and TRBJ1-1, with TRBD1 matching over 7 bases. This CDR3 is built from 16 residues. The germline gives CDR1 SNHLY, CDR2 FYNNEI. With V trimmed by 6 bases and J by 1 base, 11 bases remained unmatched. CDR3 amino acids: CASRIPGGTANTEAFF. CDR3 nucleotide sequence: TGTGCCAGCAGGATTCCCGGCGGGACAGCGAACACTGAAGCTTTCTTT.

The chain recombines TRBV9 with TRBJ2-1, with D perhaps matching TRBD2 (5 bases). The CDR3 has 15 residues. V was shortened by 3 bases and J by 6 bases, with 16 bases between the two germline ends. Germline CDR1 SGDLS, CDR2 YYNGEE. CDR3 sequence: CASSALGGRGNEQFF. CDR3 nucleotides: TGTGCCAGCAGCGCCTTAGGTGGGAGAGGCAATGAGCAGTTCTTC. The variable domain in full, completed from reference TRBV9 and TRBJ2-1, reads DSGVTQTPKHLITATGQRVTLRCSPRSGDLSVYWYQQSLDQGLQFLIQYYNGEERAKGNILERFSAQQFPDLHSELNLSSLELGDSALYFCASSALGGRGNEQFFGPGTRLTVL.

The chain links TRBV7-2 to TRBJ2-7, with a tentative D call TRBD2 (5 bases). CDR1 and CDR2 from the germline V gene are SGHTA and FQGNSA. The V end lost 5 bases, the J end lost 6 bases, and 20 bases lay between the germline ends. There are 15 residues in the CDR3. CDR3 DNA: TGTGCCAGCAGCCCACCCGGAACTAGAAGGCGCGAGCAGTACTTC. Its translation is CASSPPGTRRREQYF.

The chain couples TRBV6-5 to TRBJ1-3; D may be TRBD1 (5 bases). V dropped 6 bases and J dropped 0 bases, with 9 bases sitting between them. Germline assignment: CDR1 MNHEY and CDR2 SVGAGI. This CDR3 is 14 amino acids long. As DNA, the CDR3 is TGTGCCAGCAGCCCCAGGGTCTCTGGAAACACCATATATTTT. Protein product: CASSPRVSGNTIYF.

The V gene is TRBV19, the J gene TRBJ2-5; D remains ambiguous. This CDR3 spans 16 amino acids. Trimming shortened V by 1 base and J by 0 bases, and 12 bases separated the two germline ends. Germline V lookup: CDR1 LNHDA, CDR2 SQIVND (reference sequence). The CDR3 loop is CASSIGKAAYQETQYF. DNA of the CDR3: TGTGCCAGTAGTATAGGGAAGGCGGCCTACCAAGAGACCCAGTACTTC.

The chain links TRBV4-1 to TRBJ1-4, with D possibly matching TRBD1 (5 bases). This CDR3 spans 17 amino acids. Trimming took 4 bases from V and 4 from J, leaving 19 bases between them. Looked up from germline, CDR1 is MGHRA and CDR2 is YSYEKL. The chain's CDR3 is CASSRRGTANVNEKLFF. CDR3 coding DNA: TGCGCCAGCAGCCGCCGGGGGACTGCTAACGTTAATGAAAAACTGTTTTTT.

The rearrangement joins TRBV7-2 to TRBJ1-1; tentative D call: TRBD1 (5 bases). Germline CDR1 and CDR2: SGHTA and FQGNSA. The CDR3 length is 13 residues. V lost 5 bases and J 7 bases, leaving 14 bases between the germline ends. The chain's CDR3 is CASSLDVGLEAFF. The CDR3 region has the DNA TGTGCCAGCAGCCTGGACGTGGGGCTTGAAGCTTTCTTT.

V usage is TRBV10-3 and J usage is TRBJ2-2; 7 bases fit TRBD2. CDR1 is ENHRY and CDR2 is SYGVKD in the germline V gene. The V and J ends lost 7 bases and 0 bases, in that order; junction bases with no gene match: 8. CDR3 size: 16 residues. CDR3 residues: CAITSWGGANTGELFF. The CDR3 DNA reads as TGTGCCATCACCTCCTGGGGGGGAGCGAACACCGGGGAGCTGTTTTTT.

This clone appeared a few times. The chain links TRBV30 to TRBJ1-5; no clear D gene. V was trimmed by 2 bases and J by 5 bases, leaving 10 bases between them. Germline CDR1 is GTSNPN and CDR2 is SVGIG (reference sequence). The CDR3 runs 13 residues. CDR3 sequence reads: CAWSFMADQPQHF. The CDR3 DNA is TGTGCCTGGAGTTTTATGGCAGATCAGCCCCAGCATTTT.

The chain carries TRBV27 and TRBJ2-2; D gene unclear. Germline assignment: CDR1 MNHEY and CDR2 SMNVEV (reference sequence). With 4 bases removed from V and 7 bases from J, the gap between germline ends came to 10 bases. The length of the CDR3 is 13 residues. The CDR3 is CASSSNPGGELFF. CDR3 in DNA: TGTGCCAGCAGTTCCAACCCAGGCGGGGAGCTGTTTTTT.